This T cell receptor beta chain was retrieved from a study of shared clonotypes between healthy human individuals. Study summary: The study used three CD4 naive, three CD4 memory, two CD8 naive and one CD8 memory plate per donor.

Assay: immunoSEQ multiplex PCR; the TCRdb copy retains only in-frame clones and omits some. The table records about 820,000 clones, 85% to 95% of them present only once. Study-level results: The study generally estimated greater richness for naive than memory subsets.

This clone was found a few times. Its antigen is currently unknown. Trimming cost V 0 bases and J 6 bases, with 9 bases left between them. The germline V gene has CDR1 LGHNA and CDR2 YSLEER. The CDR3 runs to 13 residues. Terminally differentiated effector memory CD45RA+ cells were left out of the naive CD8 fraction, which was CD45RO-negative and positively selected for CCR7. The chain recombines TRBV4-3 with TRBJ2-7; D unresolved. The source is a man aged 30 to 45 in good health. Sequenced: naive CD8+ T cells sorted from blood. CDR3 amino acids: CASSQELGVEQYF. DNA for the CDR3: TGCGCCAGCAGCCAAGAATTAGGAGTCGAGCAGTACTTC.